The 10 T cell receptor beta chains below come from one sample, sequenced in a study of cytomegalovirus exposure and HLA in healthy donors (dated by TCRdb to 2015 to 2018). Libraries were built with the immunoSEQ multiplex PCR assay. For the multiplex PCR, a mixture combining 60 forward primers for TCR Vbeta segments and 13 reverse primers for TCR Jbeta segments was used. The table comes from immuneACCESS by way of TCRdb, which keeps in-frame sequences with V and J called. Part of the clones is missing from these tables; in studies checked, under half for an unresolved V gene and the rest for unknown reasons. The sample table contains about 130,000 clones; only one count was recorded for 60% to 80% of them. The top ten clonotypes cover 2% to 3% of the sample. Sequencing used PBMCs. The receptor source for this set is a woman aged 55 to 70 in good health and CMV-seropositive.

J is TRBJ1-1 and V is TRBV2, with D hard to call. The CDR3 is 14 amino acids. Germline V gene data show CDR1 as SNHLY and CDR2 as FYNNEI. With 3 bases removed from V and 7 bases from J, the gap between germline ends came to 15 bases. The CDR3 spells CASSERATRREAFF. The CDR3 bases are TGTGCCAGCAGTGAGAGGGCGACAAGGCGTGAAGCTTTCTTT.

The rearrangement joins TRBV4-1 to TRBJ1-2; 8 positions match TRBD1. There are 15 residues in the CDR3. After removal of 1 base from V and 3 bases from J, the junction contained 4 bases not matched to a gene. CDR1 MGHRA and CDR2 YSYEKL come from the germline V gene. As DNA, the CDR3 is TGCGCCAGCAGCCAAGGGGCAGGGGGCGACTATGGCTACACCTTC. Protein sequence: CASSQGAGGDYGYTF.

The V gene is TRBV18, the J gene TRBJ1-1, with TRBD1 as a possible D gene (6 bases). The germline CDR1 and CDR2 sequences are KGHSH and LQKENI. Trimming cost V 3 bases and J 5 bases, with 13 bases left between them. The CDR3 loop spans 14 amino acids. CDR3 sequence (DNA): TGTGCCAGCTCACCCGCAGGGGTAGGGACTGAAGCTTTCTTT. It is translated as CASSPAGVGTEAFF.

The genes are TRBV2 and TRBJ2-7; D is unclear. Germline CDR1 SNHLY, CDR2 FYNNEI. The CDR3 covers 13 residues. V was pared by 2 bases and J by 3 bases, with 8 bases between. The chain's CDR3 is CASSEPFLYEQYF. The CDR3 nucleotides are TGTGCCAGCAGTGAACCCTTCCTCTACGAGCAGTACTTC.

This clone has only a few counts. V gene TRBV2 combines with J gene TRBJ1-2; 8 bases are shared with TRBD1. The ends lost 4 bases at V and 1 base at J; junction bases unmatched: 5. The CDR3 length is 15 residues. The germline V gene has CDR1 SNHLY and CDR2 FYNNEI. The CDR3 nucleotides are TGTGCCAGCAGTGTGCGGACAGGGCTTAACTATGGCTACACCTTC. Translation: CASSVRTGLNYGYTF.

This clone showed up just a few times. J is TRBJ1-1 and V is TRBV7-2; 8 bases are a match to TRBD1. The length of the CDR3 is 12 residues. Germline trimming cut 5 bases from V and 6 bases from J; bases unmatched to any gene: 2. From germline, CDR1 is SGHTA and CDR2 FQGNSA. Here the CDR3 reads CASSRQGPEAFF. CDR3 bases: TGTGCCAGCAGCCGACAGGGGCCTGAAGCTTTCTTT. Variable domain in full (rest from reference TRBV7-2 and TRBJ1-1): GAGVSQSPSNKVTEKGKDVELRCDPISGHTALYWYRQSLGQGLEFLIYFQGNSAPDKSGLPSDRFSAERTGGSVSTLTIQRTQQEDSAVYLCASSRQGPEAFFGQGTRLTVV.

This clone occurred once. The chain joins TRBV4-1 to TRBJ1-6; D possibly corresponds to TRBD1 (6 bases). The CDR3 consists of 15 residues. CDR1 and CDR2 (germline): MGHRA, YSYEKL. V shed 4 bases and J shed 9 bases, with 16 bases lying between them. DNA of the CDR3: TGCGCCAGCAGCCCACCGGGAGGGGGAGGTTCACCCCTCCACTTT. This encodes CASSPPGGGGSPLHF.

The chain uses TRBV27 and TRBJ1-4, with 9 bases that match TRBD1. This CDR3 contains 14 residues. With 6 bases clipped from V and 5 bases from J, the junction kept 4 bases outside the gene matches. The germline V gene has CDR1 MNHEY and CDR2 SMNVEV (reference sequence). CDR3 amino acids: CASRDGTGNEKLFF. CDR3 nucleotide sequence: TGTGCCAGCAGGGACGGGACAGGGAATGAAAAACTGTTTTTT.

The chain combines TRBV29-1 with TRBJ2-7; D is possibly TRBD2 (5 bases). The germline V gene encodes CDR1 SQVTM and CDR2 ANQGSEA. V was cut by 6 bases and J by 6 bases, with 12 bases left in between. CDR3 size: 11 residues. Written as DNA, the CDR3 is TGCAGCGTCGCCGGGGTTGGCGAGCAGTACTTC. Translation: CSVAGVGEQYF.

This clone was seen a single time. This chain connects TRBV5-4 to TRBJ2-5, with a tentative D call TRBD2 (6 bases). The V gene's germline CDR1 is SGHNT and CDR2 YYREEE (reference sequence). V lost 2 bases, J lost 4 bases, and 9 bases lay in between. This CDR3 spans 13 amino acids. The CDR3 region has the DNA TGTGCCAGCAGCTTAGGAGGGAGAGAGACCCAGTACTTC. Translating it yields CASSLGGRETQYF.